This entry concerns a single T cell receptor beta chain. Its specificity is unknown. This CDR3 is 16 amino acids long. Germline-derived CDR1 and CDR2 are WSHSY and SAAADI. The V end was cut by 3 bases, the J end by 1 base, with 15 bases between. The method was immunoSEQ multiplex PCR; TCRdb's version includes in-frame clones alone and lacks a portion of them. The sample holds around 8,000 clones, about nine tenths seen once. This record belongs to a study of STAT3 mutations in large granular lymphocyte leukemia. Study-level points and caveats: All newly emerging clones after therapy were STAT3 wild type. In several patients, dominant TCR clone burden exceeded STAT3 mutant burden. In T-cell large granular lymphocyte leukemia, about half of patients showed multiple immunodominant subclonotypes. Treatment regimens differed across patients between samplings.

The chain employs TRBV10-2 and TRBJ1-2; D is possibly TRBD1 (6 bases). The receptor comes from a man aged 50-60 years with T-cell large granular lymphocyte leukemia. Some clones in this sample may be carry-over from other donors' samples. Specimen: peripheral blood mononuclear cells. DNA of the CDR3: TGCGCCAGCAGTGACGGCAGGGGCGAGAGTAACTATGGCTACACCTTC. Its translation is CASSDGRGESNYGYTF.